This entry lists 9 T cell receptor beta chains sequenced from one sample in a study of Graves' ophthalmopathy and Graves' hyperthyroidism. The authors amplified TCR beta CDR3 regions from RNA transcripts. The first-round RT-PCR employed HTBI primers together with the Qiagen OneStep RT-PCR kit. A multiplex PCR was then performed as the second round. TCRdb analysed the multiplex PCR reads with MiXCR anew, one entry per CDR3 protein. The repertoire includes some 750,000 distinct CDR3 sequences, about 44% of them detected once, and 35% to 55% sits in the top ten. Sequencing input: peripheral blood. These receptors were collected from an adult man with Graves' ophthalmopathy.

V and J are TRBV10-3 and TRBJ2-2; D call uncertain. With 10 bases removed from V and 4 bases from J, the gap between germline ends came to 10 bases. The CDR3 extends over 12 amino acids. CDR1 ENHRY and CDR2 SYGVKD come from the germline V gene. CDR3 coding DNA: TGTGCCAGCAGACTCCCCACCGGGGAGCTGTTTTTT. Protein sequence: CASRLPTGELFF.

The gene calls are TRBV24-1 and TRBJ1-2; 9 bases are a match to TRBD1. The CDR3 totals 15 residues. With 11 bases clipped from V and 8 bases from J, the junction kept 17 bases outside the gene matches. Germline assignment: CDR1 KGHDR and CDR2 SFDVKD. The CDR3 spells CASQTSSGTGSGYTF. CDR3 DNA sequence: TGTGCCAGCCAGACCTCCTCCGGGACAGGGAGCGGCTACACCTTC.

This chain links TRBV30 with TRBJ2-5; D is undetermined. V was shortened by 5 bases and J by 2 bases, with 18 bases between the two germline ends. CDR1 and CDR2 from the germline V gene are GTSNPN and SVGIG (reference sequence). The CDR3 sequence is 15 residues long. In DNA form, the CDR3 reads TGTGCCTGGGGTGACCGGGCCGCAATTCAAGAGACCCAGTACTTC. Protein sequence: CAWGDRAAIQETQYF.

The rearrangement joins TRBV7-9 to TRBJ1-3, with TRBD1 matching 9 bases. The CDR3 runs 14 residues. V gave up 5 bases and J gave up 3 bases; unmatched junction bases: 2. Germline loops: CDR1 SEHNR, CDR2 FQNEAQ (reference sequence). The DNA of the CDR3 is TGTGCCAGCAGCAGGACAGGGGTTGGAAACACCATATATTTT. Amino acid sequence: CASSRTGVGNTIYF.

This clonotype was seen many times. The chain is built from TRBV29-1 and TRBJ2-6, with D perhaps TRBD1 or TRBD2 (5 bases each). The V end was cut by 4 bases, the J end by 0 bases, with 10 bases between. Germline V lookup: CDR1 SQVTM, CDR2 ANQGSEA. The CDR3 contains 15 residues. DNA for the CDR3: TGCAGCGTTGCCGGGGCCTACTCTGGGGCCAACGTCCTGACTTTC. Residues: CSVAGAYSGANVLTF.

This clonotype was seen at least ten times. The V call is TRBV19, the J call TRBJ2-7; D possibly corresponds to TRBD1 (6 bases). This CDR3 comprises 15 residues. V lost 6 bases and J 0 bases, leaving 15 bases between the germline ends. CDR1 is LNHDA and CDR2 is SQIVND in the germline V gene (reference sequence). The CDR3 DNA is TGTGCCAGTAGCCGCAACAGGGACGGCTCCTACGAGCAGTACTTC. This gives the protein CASSRNRDGSYEQYF.

A note on this clonotype: The conserved phenylalanine or tryptophan is not found at the CDR3 terminus, so this likely reflects a read error. This chain connects TRBV19 to TRBJ2-7; 10 bases are a match to TRBD1. After removal of 7 bases from V and 1 base from J, the junction contained 7 bases not matched to a gene. Germline lookup yields CDR1 LNHDA and CDR2 SQIVND (reference sequence). This CDR3 has 15 residues. DNA of the CDR3: TGTGCCAGTAAGGAGGGACAGGGGACGTCCTACGAGCAGTACTAC. Translation gives CASKEGQGTSYEQYY.

V usage is TRBV2 and J usage is TRBJ2-7, with D perhaps being TRBD1 or TRBD2 (5 bases each). The CDR3 runs to 14 residues. V was trimmed by 2 bases and J by 3 bases, leaving 11 bases between them. The V gene's germline CDR1 is SNHLY and CDR2 FYNNEI. CDR3 sequence (DNA): TGTGCCAGCAGTGAATGGGACCCCTACTACGAGCAGTACTTC. As protein: CASSEWDPYYEQYF.

The chain joins TRBV10-2 to TRBJ1-5; 12 nucleotides align to TRBD1. The trim removed 5 bases at V and 6 bases at J, leaving 5 bases unmatched. CDR3 length equals 15 residues. CDR1 is WSHSY, CDR2 SAAADI, per germline. The CDR3 DNA is TGCGCCAGCAGTTTTGGGGACAGGGGGCTTCAGCCCCAGCATTTT. It translates to CASSFGDRGLQPQHF.